This TCR beta chain was retrieved from a study of beta chain features in type 1 diabetes. Overall study results and limits: Because the template was cDNA, high-expressing cells might be over-represented.

A few counts support this clone. The antigen remains undetermined. Germline loops: CDR1 MDHEN, CDR2 SYDVKM. V lost 7 bases, J lost 5 bases, and 14 bases lay in between. The CDR3 runs 13 residues. The entirety of the isolated RNA underwent reverse transcription, so expressed TCRB transcripts were sequenced. TCRdb keeps only in-frame clones here, not all; method: immunoSEQ multiplex PCR. The sample lists 160,000 or so clones, 11% occurring once. Sequencing was carried out using central memory CD4+ T cells from blood. This chain uses TRBV28 with TRBJ1-1; D might be TRBD1 (5 bases). The source of this sequence is a man between 18 and 29 years old in good health. The CDR3 DNA sequence: TGTGCCAGCACCACAGGCAGTCGGACTGAAGCTTTCTTT. Protein: CASTTGSRTEAFF.